This TCR beta chain was sequenced during a study of human T cells and chemical hapten exposure. On the study more broadly: The use of 2% DPC on approximately 2 cm by approximately 2 cm of upper inner arm skin constituted sensitization.

As to time point: pre-sensitization, week 0. Treatment given: therapeutic diphenylcyclopropenone sensitization with weekly scalp DPC. The authors' total RNA extraction used unfractionated whole blood. By sample fraction, this clonotype is medium-sized. TCRdb re-called the RACE reads through MiXCR, storing one row per CDR3 protein. The profile covers some 49,000 distinct CDR3 sequences, with approximately 10% appearing a single time and roughly 9% taken by the ten largest. Germline CDR1 and CDR2: MNHNS and SASEGT. This CDR3 spans 13 amino acids. V was pared by 8 bases and J by 3 bases, with 13 bases between.

This TCR was recovered from a woman aged 25 to 39 with alopecia areata. Some clones in this sample may be carry-over from other donors' samples. The chain couples TRBV6-1 to TRBJ1-1, with a possible D match to TRBD1 (6 bases). The sample in question was whole blood, obtained in connection with sensitization to the hapten diphenylcyclopropenone (DPC). DNA for the CDR3: TGTGCCAGCGTTAGGCCAGGGGACACTGAAGCTTTCTTT. Its translation is CASVRPGDTEAFF.